Presented here are 32 T cell receptor beta chains from one specimen sequenced in a study of OX40 agonist ivuxolimab in advanced cancers. The method was immunoSEQ multiplex PCR; TCRdb's version includes in-frame clones alone and lacks a portion of them. The table includes about 68,000 clones, 86% detected once. Sequencing used CD4+ or CD8+ T cells sorted from blood, obtained in a trial of the OX40 agonist ivuxolimab. All receptors come from an adult with an advanced solid tumor such as melanoma, head and neck, liver or kidney cancer.

The chain combines TRBV5-4 with TRBJ2-5; 11 nucleotides line up with TRBD2. The CDR3 is 15 residues long. Germline V gene data show CDR1 as SGHNT and CDR2 as YYREEE (reference sequence). Unmatched junction bases numbered 3, after V lost 2 bases and J lost 3 bases. For the CDR3, the DNA is TGTGCCAGCAGCTTTAGCGGGGGGGCAGAAGAGACCCAGTACTTC. Amino acid sequence: CASSFSGGAEETQYF.

The chain carries TRBV29-1 and TRBJ1-1; D is ambiguous. Germline CDR1 is SQVTM and CDR2 is ANQGSEA. V gave up 4 bases and J gave up 0 bases, with 12 bases separating them. This CDR3 spans 14 amino acids. The CDR3, as DNA: TGCAGCGTTGTCCCTCTTACCATGAACACTGAAGCTTTCTTT. Its translation is CSVVPLTMNTEAFF.

The chain employs TRBV5-1 and TRBJ2-3, with 11 positions matching TRBD2. V shed 0 bases and J 7 bases; nucleotides not matched to a gene: 4. Germline lookup yields CDR1 SGHRS and CDR2 YFSETQ. The CDR3 spans 15 residues. CDR3 nucleotide sequence: TGCGCCAGCAGCTTGGCCACTAGCGGGAGTTATACGCAGTATTTT. This codes for CASSLATSGSYTQYF.

The rearrangement uses TRBV29-1 and TRBJ1-1; perhaps TRBD1 as D (5 bases). CDR1 is SQVTM and CDR2 is ANQGSEA in the germline V gene. Trimming took 8 bases from V and 1 from J, leaving 14 bases between them. The CDR3 has 13 amino acids. In DNA form, the CDR3 reads TGCAGCTTCAGATCCGGGACGAACACTGAAGCTTTCTTT. Translated: CSFRSGTNTEAFF.

V and J are TRBV5-1 and TRBJ2-3; TRBD2 aligns across 9 bases. The V and J ends lost 0 bases and 2 bases, in that order; junction bases with no gene match: 4. CDR3 length: 16 amino acids. Germline loops: CDR1 SGHRS, CDR2 YFSETQ. CDR3 loop: CASSLGLAGLTDTQYF. The CDR3 DNA reads as TGCGCCAGCAGCTTGGGCCTAGCGGGGCTCACAGATACGCAGTATTTT.

V usage is TRBV5-4 and J usage is TRBJ2-6; a weak D match, TRBD2 (5 bases). V was clipped by 5 bases and J by 1 base, with 7 bases between them. The CDR3 contains 14 residues. Germline V gene sequence: CDR1 SGHNT, CDR2 YYREEE (reference sequence). In DNA form, the CDR3 reads TGTGCCAGCAGGCCGGGGTCTGGGGCCAACGTCCTGACTTTC. Protein product: CASRPGSGANVLTF.

The rearrangement links TRBV7-2 to TRBJ2-7; TRBD1 might be the D (6 bases). V was cut by 5 bases and J by 6 bases, with 14 bases left in between. There are 13 residues in the CDR3. Per the germline V gene, CDR1 is SGHTA and CDR2 is FQGNSA. The CDR3 DNA is TGTGCCAGCAGCGCTCAACAGGGCCGCGAGCAGTACTTC. This sequence encodes CASSAQQGREQYF.

V is TRBV4-1 and J is TRBJ1-2; D not resolved. The germline gives CDR1 MGHRA, CDR2 YSYEKL. Deletions cut 1 base from V and 6 bases from J, with 12 bases between. This CDR3 comprises 14 residues. DNA of the CDR3: TGCGCCAGCAGCCAAGTTGATTGGGGAAATGGCTACACCTTC. This translates into CASSQVDWGNGYTF.

The chain combines TRBV19 with TRBJ1-4; D unresolved. This CDR3 has 14 residues. Germline V lookup: CDR1 LNHDA, CDR2 SQIVND (reference sequence). V shed 6 bases and J shed 2 bases, with 10 bases lying between them. Here the CDR3 reads CASREGPTNEKLFF. The CDR3, as DNA: TGTGCCAGTAGAGAAGGACCCACTAATGAAAAACTGTTTTTT.

This sequence joins TRBV6-5 and TRBJ1-1; D remains ambiguous. V lost 0 bases and J 2 bases, leaving 7 bases between the germline ends. The germline V gene encodes CDR1 MNHEY and CDR2 SVGAGI. The CDR3 spans 14 residues. The CDR3 sequence: CASSYSPSNTEAFF. The DNA for the CDR3 is TGTGCCAGCAGTTACTCTCCCAGCAACACTGAAGCTTTCTTT.

The V call is TRBV4-2, the J call TRBJ1-2, with a possible D match to TRBD1 (5 bases). The CDR3 has 15 amino acids. Trimming stripped 0 bases from V and 5 bases from J, with 13 bases between. CDR1 and CDR2 (germline): LGHNA, YNFKEQ. This CDR3 is CASSQDQQEIYGYTF. CDR3 in DNA: TGTGCCAGCAGCCAAGATCAACAGGAAATTTATGGCTACACCTTC.

This clone was seen more than once but under ten times. This rearrangement joins TRBV6-1 to TRBJ1-1; maybe TRBD1 (6 bases). V dropped 3 bases and J dropped 8 bases, with 19 bases sitting between them. Per the germline V gene, CDR1 is MNHNS and CDR2 is SASEGT. The CDR3 is 15 residues long. The CDR3 DNA reads TGTGCCAGCAGTGAGCTGACAGGCGGAGGAGTCGAAGCTTTCTTT. Translation: CASSELTGGGVEAFF.

This rearrangement joins TRBV5-4 to TRBJ2-3; 9 nucleotides align to TRBD2. V was clipped by 0 bases and J by 6 bases; unmatched bases: 8. This CDR3 region has 16 residues. CDR1 and CDR2 (germline): SGHNT, YYREEE (reference sequence). CDR3 nucleotide sequence: TGTGCCAGCAGCTTGGTAGCGGGAGCGTCGACGGATACGCAGTATTTT. Translated: CASSLVAGASTDTQYF.

The table lists this clone with a few counts. Other DNA variants within this sample encode the same CDR3. The rearrangement joins TRBV9 to TRBJ2-5; TRBD2 matches 7 bases. The CDR3 length is 14 residues. The V and J ends lost 2 bases and 4 bases, in that order; junction bases with no gene match: 5. The germline gives CDR1 SGDLS, CDR2 YYNGEE. The CDR3 DNA is TGTGCCAGCAGCGTCAGCGGGGTAGGAGAGACCCAGTACTTC. This gives the protein CASSVSGVGETQYF.

This clone was observed a single time. DNA for the CDR3: TGTGCCAGCAACACAGGCGGCAGCAATCAGCCCCAGCATTTT. Translated: CASNTGGSNQPQHF. The chain has TRBV2 and TRBJ1-5, with D possibly matching TRBD1 (5 bases). The CDR3 contains 14 residues. The V end was cut by 7 bases, the J end by 1 base, with 11 bases between. CDR1 is SNHLY, CDR2 FYNNEI, per germline.

This sequence joins TRBV18 and TRBJ2-6; D unresolved. Trimming took 2 bases from V and 6 from J, leaving 8 bases between them. CDR1 KGHSH and CDR2 LQKENI come from the germline V gene. The CDR3 consists of 14 residues. CDR3 DNA sequence: TGTGCCAGCTCACCAAATATGGAGGCCAACGTCCTGACTTTC. This encodes CASSPNMEANVLTF.

The J gene is TRBJ2-1, the V gene TRBV5-4; TRBD2 agrees at 7 bases. This CDR3 is built from 13 residues. Germline V gene sequence: CDR1 SGHNT, CDR2 YYREEE (reference sequence). Trimming removed 4 bases from V and 6 bases from J; junction bases left unmatched: 4. The CDR3 protein is CASSPWTSNEQFF. CDR3 DNA sequence: TGTGCCAGCAGCCCCTGGACTAGCAATGAGCAGTTCTTC.

The chain employs TRBV30 and TRBJ1-2, with D possibly matching TRBD1 (5 bases). V was cut by 0 bases and J by 4 bases, with 15 bases left in between. CDR3 length: 15 residues. Per germline, CDR1 GTSNPN and CDR2 SVGIG (reference sequence). The CDR3 sequence is CAWSVPGMLTYGYTF. CDR3 in DNA: TGTGCCTGGAGTGTACCAGGGATGTTAACCTATGGCTACACCTTC.

The CDR3 nucleotides are TGTGCCAGCAGGGAGGGAACCACTGAAGCTTTCTTT. Translation gives CASREGTTEAFF. The chain is built from TRBV5-8 and TRBJ1-1, with unresolved D. Germline CDR1 is SGHTS and CDR2 is YDEGEE. Between the trimmed V and J ends, which lost 5 bases and 4 bases, there was a span of 9 bases. The CDR3 runs 12 residues.

The chain employs TRBV6-6 and TRBJ1-2, with D maybe TRBD1 (6 bases). V was shortened by 0 bases and J by 8 bases, with 13 bases between the two germline ends. There are 14 residues in the CDR3. In germline, CDR1 is MNHNY, CDR2 SVGAGI (reference sequence). This CDR3 is CASSYSGAGEGYTF. The DNA of the CDR3 is TGTGCCAGCAGTTACTCGGGGGCAGGGGAGGGCTACACCTTC.

The V call is TRBV28, the J call TRBJ1-5; unclear D gene. Trimming cost V 2 bases and J 4 bases, with 12 bases left between them. The CDR3 length is 15 residues. The V gene's germline CDR1 is MDHEN and CDR2 SYDVKM. The chain's CDR3 is CASSLGVWDNQPQHF. In nucleotides, the CDR3 is TGTGCCAGCAGTTTAGGGGTTTGGGATAATCAGCCCCAGCATTTT.

The chain recombines TRBV7-8 with TRBJ2-3; 7 bases are shared with TRBD1. The J segment lost 4 bases and the V segment lost 1 base, leaving 2 bases of the junction unmatched. This CDR3 is 14 amino acids long. From germline, CDR1 is SGHVS and CDR2 FQNEAQ. The CDR3 loop is CASSLVTGADTQYF. Written as DNA, the CDR3 is TGTGCCAGCAGCTTAGTTACAGGGGCAGATACGCAGTATTTT.

As regards this clone: Its ends do not fully match the called genes, so a read error is possible. The chain links TRBV7-7 to TRBJ2-7, with no clear D. The CDR3 spans 13 residues. Germline V gene sequence: CDR1 SSHAT, CDR2 FNYEAQ (reference sequence). The CDR3 reads CASSLGPIYEQYF. In DNA form, the CDR3 reads TGTGCTAGCAGCTTAGGTCCGATCTACGAGCAGTACTTC.

The rearrangement uses TRBV7-2 and TRBJ2-1; 11 nucleotides line up with TRBD2. The V gene's germline CDR1 is SGHTA and CDR2 FQGNSA. The V segment lost 4 bases and the J segment 6 bases; nucleotides outside the gene matches: 5. There are 15 residues in the CDR3. The CDR3 reads CASSYVGTSGNEQFF. For the CDR3, the DNA is TGTGCCAGCAGCTACGTCGGGACTAGCGGCAATGAGCAGTTCTTC.

The chain combines TRBV7-3 with TRBJ2-1; a weak D match, TRBD2 (6 bases). The CDR3 totals 15 residues. V was shortened by 8 bases and J by 6 bases, with 20 bases between the two germline ends. The germline V gene has CDR1 SGHTA and CDR2 FQGTGA. The CDR3 coding sequence is TGTGCCAGCCCTACCTCGGGTGGCGGGATCAATGAGCAGTTCTTC. Protein product: CASPTSGGGINEQFF.

The J gene is TRBJ2-7, the V gene TRBV7-2, with 8 bases matching TRBD2. The V segment lost 1 base and the J segment 4 bases; nucleotides outside the gene matches: 6. The CDR3 runs 15 residues. Looked up from germline, CDR1 is SGHTA and CDR2 is FQGNSA. The CDR3 DNA reads TGTGCCAGCAGCTTAGGAGGCAGCGGGAGTTACGAGCAGTACTTC. It translates to CASSLGGSGSYEQYF.

V gene TRBV6-5 combines with J gene TRBJ2-5; either TRBD1 or TRBD2 may fit D (5 bases each). V was clipped by 5 bases and J by 2 bases, with 15 bases between them. Germline V CDR1 and CDR2: MNHEY, SVGAGI. The CDR3 covers 15 residues. The CDR3 reads CASSGGHLRQETQYF. CDR3 coding DNA: TGTGCCAGCAGTGGGGGTCACCTTCGGCAAGAGACCCAGTACTTC.

This clone is a singleton in its sample. The chain is built from TRBV11-3 and TRBJ1-2; D not certain. Germline V gene data show CDR1 as SGHNT and CDR2 as YENEEA. This CDR3 has 14 residues. Deletions cut 1 base from V and 7 bases from J, with 13 bases between. CDR3 protein: CASSLGGGHRGYTF. DNA of the CDR3: TGTGCCAGCAGCTTAGGAGGCGGGCACCGTGGCTACACCTTC.

This chain uses TRBV4-1 with TRBJ2-7; 8 positions match TRBD1. Per germline, CDR1 MGHRA and CDR2 YSYEKL. Losses at the gene ends were 1 base for V and 3 bases for J; bases not matched to a gene: 5. This CDR3 is built from 15 residues. The CDR3 is CASSQALQGVYEQYF. The CDR3 coding sequence is TGCGCCAGCAGCCAAGCGCTACAGGGGGTCTACGAGCAGTACTTC.

The chain employs TRBV10-3 and TRBJ1-1; D remains unclear. Trimming took off 2 bases at V and 8 bases at J, with 12 bases between the two ends. Germline V gene lookup returns CDR1 ENHRY and CDR2 SYGVKD. This CDR3 contains 13 residues. CDR3 in DNA: TGTGCCATCAGTGAGGTTGAAGAGTTAGAAGCTTTCTTT. It codes for CAISEVEELEAFF.

The chain has TRBV20-1 and TRBJ2-5; D remains unclear. This CDR3 is built from 10 residues. CDR1 is DFQATT, CDR2 SNEGSKA, per germline (reference sequence). The CDR3 sequence is CSPLRETQYF. The CDR3 DNA reads TGCAGCCCCCTTCGAGAGACCCAGTACTTC.

The CDR3 DNA is TGTGCCAGCAGCTTAGCACATGGCAGGGGCCACGAGCAGTACTTC. This sequence encodes CASSLAHGRGHEQYF. The chain combines TRBV7-2 with TRBJ2-7; possibly TRBD1 for D (6 bases). Trimming shortened V by 0 bases and J by 5 bases, and 14 bases separated the two germline ends. Germline lookup yields CDR1 SGHTA and CDR2 FQGNSA. This CDR3 is 15 amino acids long.